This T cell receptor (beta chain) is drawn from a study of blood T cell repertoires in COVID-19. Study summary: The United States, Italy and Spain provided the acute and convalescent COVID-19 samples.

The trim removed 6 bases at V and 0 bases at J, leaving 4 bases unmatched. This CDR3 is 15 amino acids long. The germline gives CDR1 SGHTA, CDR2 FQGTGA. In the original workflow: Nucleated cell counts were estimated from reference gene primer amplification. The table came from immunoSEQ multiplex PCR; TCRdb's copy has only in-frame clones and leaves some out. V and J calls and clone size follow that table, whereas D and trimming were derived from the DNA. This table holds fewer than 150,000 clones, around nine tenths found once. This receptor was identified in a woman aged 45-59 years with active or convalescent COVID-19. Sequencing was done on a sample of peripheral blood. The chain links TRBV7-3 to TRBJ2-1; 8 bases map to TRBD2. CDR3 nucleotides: TGTGCCAGCAGATCCAGCGGGGGCTCCTACAATGAGCAGTTCTTC. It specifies CASRSSGGSYNEQFF. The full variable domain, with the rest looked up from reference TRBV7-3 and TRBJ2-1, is GAGVSQTPSNKVTEKGKYVELRCDPISGHTALYWYRQSLGQGPEFLIYFQGTGAADDSGLPNDRFFAVRPEGSVSTLKIQRTERGDSAVYLCASRSSGGSYNEQFFGPGTRLTVL.